Following are 21 T cell receptor beta chains from one sample sequenced in a study of OX40 agonist ivuxolimab in advanced cancers. Sequencing was performed with immunoSEQ multiplex PCR; in TCRdb, only in-frame clones are kept and a portion is missing. Of some 65,000 clones listed, 87% were seen once; the top ten hold just over 2%. The sequencing here drew on CD4+ or CD8+ T cells sorted from blood, taken in a trial of the OX40 agonist ivuxolimab. The receptors derive from an adult with an advanced solid tumor such as melanoma, head and neck, liver or kidney cancer.

The chain recombines TRBV9 with TRBJ1-4; possible D gene TRBD1, 5 bases. Germline lookup yields CDR1 SGDLS and CDR2 YYNGEE. The CDR3 runs to 14 residues. The V end lost 4 bases, the J end lost 0 bases, and 7 bases lay between the germline ends. In nucleotides, the CDR3 is TGTGCCAGCAGCCCGACAGCAACTAATGAAAAACTGTTTTTT. This gives the protein CASSPTATNEKLFF.

The chain employs TRBV15 and TRBJ2-5, with D hard to call. Trimming left V 1 base short and J 2 bases short, with 8 bases between. CDR1 and CDR2 (germline): LNHNV, YYDKDF (reference sequence). The CDR3 sequence is 14 residues long. The DNA of the CDR3 is TGTGCCACCAGCAGAGCGACTTTTCAAGAGACCCAGTACTTC. Its protein is CATSRATFQETQYF.

This rearrangement joins TRBV30 to TRBJ2-1; TRBD2 matches 9 bases. Germline V gene sequence: CDR1 GTSNPN, CDR2 SVGIG (reference sequence). This CDR3 has 13 residues. With V trimmed by 1 base and J by 10 bases, 5 bases remained unmatched. CDR3 amino acids: CAWSGLAGTEQFF. DNA of the CDR3: TGTGCCTGGAGTGGCCTAGCGGGAACGGAGCAGTTCTTC.

The chain has TRBV28 and TRBJ1-2, with D tentatively TRBD1 (5 bases). CDR1 is MDHEN and CDR2 is SYDVKM in the germline V gene. This CDR3 is 13 amino acids long. V shed 6 bases and J shed 4 bases, with 12 bases lying between them. The CDR3: CASRHDSSYGYTF. Written as DNA, the CDR3 is TGTGCCAGCAGACATGACAGTAGCTATGGCTACACCTTC.

The chain carries TRBV7-6 and TRBJ2-1, with 7 bases identical to TRBD1. CDR3 size: 14 residues. With V trimmed by 4 bases and J by 6 bases, 6 bases remained unmatched. Per germline, CDR1 SGHVS and CDR2 FNYEAQ. The CDR3 is CASSSYRGSNEQFF. For the CDR3, the DNA is TGTGCCAGCAGCTCTTACAGGGGATCCAATGAGCAGTTCTTC. The full variable domain, completed using reference TRBV7-6 and TRBJ2-1, is GAGVSQSPRYKVTKRGQDVALRCDPISGHVSLYWYRQALGQGPEFLTYFNYEAQQDKSGLPNDRFSAERPEGSISTLTIQRTEQRDSAMYRCASSSYRGSNEQFFGPGTRLTVL.

This chain connects TRBV25-1 to TRBJ2-2; 8 bases fit TRBD2. Germline CDR1 MGHDK, CDR2 SYGVNS. The length of the CDR3 is 15 residues. With 6 bases clipped from V and 4 bases from J, the junction kept 7 bases outside the gene matches. CDR3 loop: CASSPGGAPTGELFF. For the CDR3, the DNA is TGTGCCAGCAGCCCCGGGGGGGCGCCCACCGGGGAGCTGTTTTTT.

V usage is TRBV2 and J usage is TRBJ1-1; no firm D call. V lost 3 bases to trimming and J lost 0 bases, with 5 bases between them. The CDR3 length is 13 residues. The germline V gene has CDR1 SNHLY and CDR2 FYNNEI. The CDR3 sequence: CASSDRLNTEAFF. The CDR3 nucleotides are TGTGCCAGCAGTGACAGACTGAACACTGAAGCTTTCTTT.

The genes are TRBV11-3 and TRBJ2-1; a weak D match, TRBD1 (6 bases). This CDR3 has 14 amino acids. Trimming cost V 3 bases and J 7 bases, with 13 bases left between them. Looked up from germline, CDR1 is SGHNT and CDR2 is YENEEA. The CDR3 region has the DNA TGTGCCAGCAGCTTTTCACAAGACAGGAATGAGCAGTTCTTC. Translated: CASSFSQDRNEQFF. The whole variable domain, remainder taken from reference TRBV11-3 and TRBJ2-1, is EAGVVQSPRYKIIEKKQPVAFWCNPISGHNTLYWYLQNLGQGPELLIRYENEEAVDDSQLPKDRFSAERLKGVDSTLKIQPAELGDSAVYLCASSFSQDRNEQFFGPGTRLTVL.

This clone was seen only a few times. The chain employs TRBV11-2 and TRBJ2-3, with D uncertain. V gave up 4 bases and J gave up 2 bases, with 10 bases separating them. CDR1 SGHAT and CDR2 FQNNGV come from the germline V gene. This CDR3 is built from 14 residues. The DNA of the CDR3 is TGTGCCAGCAGCTCGGCTTTCTTCACAGATACGCAGTATTTT. Translated, it gives CASSSAFFTDTQYF.

The V call is TRBV7-9, the J call TRBJ2-1; D not resolved. The V end was cut by 2 bases, the J end by 8 bases, with 4 bases between. The CDR3 spans 11 residues. Looked up from germline, CDR1 is SEHNR and CDR2 is FQNEAQ (reference sequence). The CDR3 reads CASSLIYEQFF. As DNA, the CDR3 is TGTGCCAGCAGCTTAATCTATGAGCAGTTCTTC.

The chain combines TRBV6-1 with TRBJ2-2; 9 bases match TRBD1. Trimming at V came to 1 base and at J to 3 bases, leaving 0 bases not matched to a gene. The CDR3 totals 15 residues. Germline V gives CDR1 MNHNS, CDR2 SASEGT. For the CDR3, the DNA is TGTGCCAGCAGTGAAGGGACAGGGGACACCGGGGAGCTGTTTTTT. It is translated as CASSEGTGDTGELFF.

The V and J genes are TRBV5-3 and TRBJ1-5; D perhaps matches TRBD1 (5 bases). TRBV5-3 is filed as an ORF, its function uncertain. This CDR3 spans 16 amino acids. V was shortened by 4 bases and J by 4 bases, with 18 bases between the two germline ends. The CDR3 loop reads CARSPQRGIENQPQHF. The DNA of the CDR3 is TGTGCCAGAAGCCCCCAGCGGGGCATAGAAAATCAGCCCCAGCATTTT.

The rearrangement uses TRBV19 and TRBJ1-4; TRBD1 agrees at 7 bases. Germline CDR1 is LNHDA and CDR2 is SQIVND (reference sequence). This CDR3 is 16 amino acids long. V lost 4 bases to trimming and J lost 0 bases; unmatched junction nucleotides: 5. In nucleotides, the CDR3 is TGTGCCAGTAGTAGCGGACAGGCTGCAACTAATGAAAAACTGTTTTTT. Its protein product is CASSSGQAATNEKLFF.

Details on this clone: The junction differs from germline at one of its ends, possibly a read error. This chain joins TRBV6-6 and TRBJ2-5; D could derive from TRBD1 or TRBD2 (5 bases each). The CDR3 covers 11 residues. The germline V gene has CDR1 MNHNY and CDR2 SVGAGI (reference sequence). In nucleotides, the CDR3 is TGTGCCAGCAGTTTGGGGGTATCAAGGCACTTC. Translated: CASSLGVSRHF.

This chain joins TRBV19 and TRBJ2-4, with D possibly being TRBD1 (6 bases). Germline V gives CDR1 LNHDA, CDR2 SQIVND (reference sequence). V shed 5 bases and J shed 6 bases, with 20 bases lying between them. The CDR3 runs 16 residues. CDR3 coding DNA: TGTGCCAGTAGTCCTACCGGGACATTACTAGGAAACATTCAGTACTTC. Its translation is CASSPTGTLLGNIQYF.

V and J are TRBV6-6 and TRBJ2-7; tentative D call: TRBD2 (7 bases). V was shortened by 0 bases and J by 3 bases, with 12 bases between the two germline ends. The CDR3 extends over 15 amino acids. Per the germline V gene, CDR1 is MNHNY and CDR2 is SVGAGI (reference sequence). Here the CDR3 DNA reads TGTGCCAGCAGTTACTCCGGCGGGGGCAGCTACGAGCAGTACTTC. Amino acid sequence: CASSYSGGGSYEQYF.

V is TRBV19 and J is TRBJ2-1, with TRBD1 matching 9 bases. With V trimmed by 7 bases and J by 3 bases, 10 bases remained unmatched. CDR1 is LNHDA, CDR2 SQIVND, per germline (reference sequence). The CDR3 is 16 amino acids. Here the CDR3 reads CASTPSGTGIYNEQFF. The CDR3 DNA reads as TGTGCCAGTACCCCAAGCGGGACAGGGATCTACAATGAGCAGTTCTTC. The entire variable domain, with the rest obtained from reference TRBV19 and TRBJ2-1, is as follows: DGGITQSPKYLFRKEGQNVTLSCEQNLNHDAMYWYRQDPGQGLRLIYYSQIVNDFQKGDIAEGYSVSREKKESFPLTVTSAQKNPTAFYLCASTPSGTGIYNEQFFGPGTRLTVL.

The chain carries TRBV7-6 and TRBJ1-6; 7 bases are a match to TRBD1. This CDR3 spans 15 amino acids. CDR1 and CDR2 (germline): SGHVS, FNYEAQ. J lost 6 bases, V lost 0 bases, and 2 bases had no gene match. The chain's CDR3 is CASSLASGGNSPLHF. The CDR3 region has the DNA TGTGCCAGCAGCTTAGCGTCAGGGGGTAATTCACCCCTCCACTTT.

The chain links TRBV6-5 to TRBJ2-5; 10 bases are a match to TRBD1. V was clipped by 3 bases and J by 13 bases; unmatched bases: 8. Germline V gene data show CDR1 as MNHEY and CDR2 as SVGAGI. The length of the CDR3 is 13 residues. The CDR3 sequence: CASSYWGQGPLYF. The CDR3 DNA follows: TGTGCCAGCAGTTATTGGGGACAGGGGCCTCTGTACTTC.

This clone was observed a handful of times. V is TRBV9 and J is TRBJ2-5; no firm D call. V was trimmed by 4 bases and J by 5 bases, leaving 15 bases between them. The CDR3 contains 14 residues. CDR1 is SGDLS and CDR2 is YYNGEE in the germline V gene. The CDR3 loop reads CASSTRPYMETQYF. The CDR3 DNA is TGTGCCAGCAGCACCAGGCCCTACATGGAGACCCAGTACTTC.

The chain employs TRBV5-1 and TRBJ2-1; D tentatively fits TRBD1 or TRBD2 (6 bases each). CDR1 SGHRS and CDR2 YFSETQ come from the germline V gene. The CDR3 extends over 15 amino acids. V dropped 0 bases and J dropped 6 bases, with 13 bases sitting between them. In nucleotides, the CDR3 is TGCGCCAGCAGCTTGGATGTCGGGGGCTCCAATGAGCAGTTCTTC. Encoded protein: CASSLDVGGSNEQFF.